The clone carrying this T cell receptor (beta chain) was observed many times. Germline CDR1 and CDR2: SGHTA and FQGNSA. The CDR3 consists of 15 residues. With 6 bases clipped from V and 2 bases from J, the junction kept 7 bases outside the gene matches. This entry comes from a study of early T cells in non-severe SARS-CoV-2 infection. In the study overall: RNA in bulk from unsorted whole blood was sequenced, and chains were unpaired.

Individual cDNA molecules carried attached unique molecular identifiers. TCRdb reanalysed the 5' RACE reads using MiXCR and keeps one entry per CDR3 protein. Here the sample spans about 30,000 distinct CDR3 sequences, about 5.8% being singletons. The sequencing input was whole blood. The sequence came from an adult who was a healthcare worker with PCR-confirmed SARS-CoV-2 infection or an uninfected control (not recorded which). This chain connects TRBV7-2 to TRBJ1-5, with 7 nucleotides matching TRBD1. CDR3 DNA: TGTGCCAGCAGGTCTAGGGGGCAGGGCAATCAGCCCCAGCATTTT. This encodes CASRSRGQGNQPQHF.